This passage covers 3 T cell receptor beta chains from one sample sequenced in a study of metastatic and nonmetastatic thyroid tumors. No patient received treatment before thyroid surgery. TCRdb re-clonotyped the PCR reads via MiXCR. Here the sample spans over 10,000 clones, more than 20% being singletons. The specimen was blood. The receptor source for this set is a male donor with papillary thyroid cancer or a benign thyroid nodule (not recorded which). Some clones in this sample may be carry-over from other donors' samples.

The rearrangement links TRBV6-1 to TRBJ2-5; D perhaps matches TRBD2 (5 bases). CDR1 MNHNS and CDR2 SASEGT come from the germline V gene. The CDR3 runs 13 residues. Trimming pared 3 bases from V and 9 bases from J, leaving 14 bases between. The CDR3 is CASSEKEAAAQYF. As DNA, the CDR3 is TGTGCCAGCAGTGAGAAGGAGGCGGCGGCCCAGTACTTC.

The gene calls are TRBV4-1 and TRBJ2-3; 7 nucleotides align to TRBD2. Per the germline V gene, CDR1 is MGHRA and CDR2 is YSYEKL. J was trimmed by 3 bases and V by 1 base; bases with no gene match: 7. The CDR3 totals 16 residues. The CDR3 is CASSQGWLAETDTQYF. Written as DNA, the CDR3 is TGCGCCAGCAGCCAAGGGTGGCTAGCGGAAACAGATACGCAGTATTTT.

This clone has just a few counts. This chain uses TRBV6-2 or TRBV6-3 with TRBJ2-1; TRBD2 matches at 13 bases. CDR1 MNHEY and CDR2 SVGEGT come from the germline V gene. CDR3 size: 17 residues. V was pared by 6 bases and J by 8 bases, with 13 bases of the junction left unmatched. The CDR3 loop is CASSFGLAGDGDDEQFF. CDR3 sequence (DNA): TGTGCCAGCAGCTTTGGACTAGCGGGAGATGGCGACGATGAGCAGTTCTTC.